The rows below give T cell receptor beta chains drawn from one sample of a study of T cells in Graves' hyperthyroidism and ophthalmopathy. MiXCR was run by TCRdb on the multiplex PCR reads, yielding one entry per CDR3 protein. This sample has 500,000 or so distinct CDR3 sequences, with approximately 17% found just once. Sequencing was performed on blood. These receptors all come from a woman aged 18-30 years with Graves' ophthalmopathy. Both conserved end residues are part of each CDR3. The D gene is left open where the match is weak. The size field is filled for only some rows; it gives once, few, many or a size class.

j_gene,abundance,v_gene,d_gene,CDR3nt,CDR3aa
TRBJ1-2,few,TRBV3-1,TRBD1,TGTGCCAGCAGCCGGACAGGGTCCCCCCTTGGCTATGGCTACACCTTC,CASSRTGSPLGYGYTF
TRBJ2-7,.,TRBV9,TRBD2,TGTGCCAGCACTAAAAAAGCGGGGCCTCCCTTCGAGCAGTACTTC,CASTKKAGPPFEQYF
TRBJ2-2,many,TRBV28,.,TGTGCCAGCAGCCCAGGGGACATCGGCGGGGAGCTGTTTTTT,CASSPGDIGGELFF
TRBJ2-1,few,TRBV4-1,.,TGCGCCAGCAGCCCAAGCCGAAATTCCTACAATGAGCAGTTCTTC,CASSPSRNSYNEQFF
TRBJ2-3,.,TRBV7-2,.,TGTGCCAGCAGCTTAGCTGGTAGGGGTCCGGCAGGGGGCACAGATACGCAGTATTTT,CASSLAGRGPAGGTDTQYF
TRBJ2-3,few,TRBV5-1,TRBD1,TGCGCCAGCAGCTCTGGGACAGGGGGCGTTAGCACAGATACGCAGTATTTT,CASSSGTGGVSTDTQYF
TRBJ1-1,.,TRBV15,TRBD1,TGTGCCACCAGCAGAGAAGGACAGGGCTCTGAAGCTTTCTTT,CATSREGQGSEAFF
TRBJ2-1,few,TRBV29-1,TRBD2,TGCAGCGTTGACGGACTAGCGGGAGTACATGAGCAGTTCTTC,CSVDGLAGVHEQFF
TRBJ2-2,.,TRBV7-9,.,TGTGCCAGCAGCTTAGTTGAGTTAGGCACCGGGGAGCTGTTTTTT,CASSLVELGTGELFF
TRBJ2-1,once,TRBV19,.,TGTGCCAGCGCGACGGGTACCTACAATGAGCAGTTCTTC,CASATGTYNEQFF
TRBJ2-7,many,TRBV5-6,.,TGTGCCAGCACCCACACCGGGGCCCGGGGCTCCTACGAGCAGTACTTC,CASTHTGARGSYEQYF
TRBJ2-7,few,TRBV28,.,TGTGCCAGCAGTTCCAGACCATACAGGTACACCTACGAGCAGTACTTC,CASSSRPYRYTYEQYF
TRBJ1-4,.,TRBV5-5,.,TGTGCCAGCAGCCCTCCCGACAGGAATGAAAAACTGTTTTTT,CASSPPDRNEKLFF
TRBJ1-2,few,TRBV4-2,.,TGTGCCAGCAGCCAAGAGGCAGGGAATCCTAGCTATGGCTACACCTTC,CASSQEAGNPSYGYTF
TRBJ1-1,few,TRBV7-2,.,TGTGCCAGCAGCCCAAGAAGGCCTGTACCTTTCTTT,CASSPRRPVPFF
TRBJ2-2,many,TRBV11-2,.,TGTGCCAGCAGCTTAGCTAACACCGGGGAGCTGTTTTTT,CASSLANTGELFF
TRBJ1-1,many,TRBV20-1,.,TGCAGTGCTAGGAGCCCAGGGCACACTGAAGCTTTCTTT,CSARSPGHTEAFF
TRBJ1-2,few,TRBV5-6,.,TGTGCCAGCAGCTTAATCGGGGACGAGAACTATGGCTACACCTTC,CASSLIGDENYGYTF
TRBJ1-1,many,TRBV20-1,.,TGCAGTGCTAGAGATCCCTCCTCAGGGATGGCTGAAGCTTTCTTT,CSARDPSSGMAEAFF
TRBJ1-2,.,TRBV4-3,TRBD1,TGCGCCAGCAGCCAAGAAAGTCGACAGGGCTATGGCTACACCTTC,CASSQESRQGYGYTF
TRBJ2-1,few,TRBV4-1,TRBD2,TGCGCCAGCAGCCCCGATCCGGGGGGCTACAATGAGCAGTTCTTC,CASSPDPGGYNEQFF
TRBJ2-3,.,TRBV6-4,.,TGTGCCAGCAGTGACGATCCTGAGGGAGATACGCAGTATTTT,CASSDDPEGDTQYF
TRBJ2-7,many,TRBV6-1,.,TGTGCCAGCAGTGAAGTGCAGGGATCCTACGAGCAGTACTTC,CASSEVQGSYEQYF
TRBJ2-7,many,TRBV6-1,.,TGTGCCAGCAGCCTCCAAACAGGGTCCTCCTACGAGCAGTACTTC,CASSLQTGSSYEQYF
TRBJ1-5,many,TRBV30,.,TGTGCCTGGAGTGGAACAGGGAACAATCAGCCCCAGCATTTT,CAWSGTGNNQPQHF
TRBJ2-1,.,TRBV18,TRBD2,TGTGCCAGCTCCAATGACGGGGGGAACTACAATGAGCAGTTCTTC,CASSNDGGNYNEQFF
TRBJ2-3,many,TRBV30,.,TGTGCCTGGAGTGGGAGTGCGGATACGCAGTATTTT,CAWSGSADTQYF
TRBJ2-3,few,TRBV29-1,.,TGCAGCGTTGAAGACCCTGCGCTATACAGGGCTAGCACAGATACGCAGTATTTT,CSVEDPALYRASTDTQYF
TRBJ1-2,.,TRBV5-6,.,TGTGCCAGCAGCTTTCGCGGGGGCAGTAATGGCTACACCTTC,CASSFRGGSNGYTF
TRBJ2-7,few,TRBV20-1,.,TGCAGTGCTAGAGGGATGAGGGGTGTCCCCTACGAGCAGTACTTC,CSARGMRGVPYEQYF
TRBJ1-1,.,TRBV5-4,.,TGTGCCAGCAGCCTCCTGGGGGCAAGGAACACTGAAGCTTTCTTT,CASSLLGARNTEAFF
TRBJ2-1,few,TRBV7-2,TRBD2,TGTGCCAGCAGCGTACTAGCGGGATCTGATCGGAGGGACAATGAGCAGTTCTTC,CASSVLAGSDRRDNEQFF
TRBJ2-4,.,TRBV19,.,TGTGCCAGTAGTATAGACCGGGGCCGAAAAAACATTCAGTACTTC,CASSIDRGRKNIQYF
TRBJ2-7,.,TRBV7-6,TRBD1,TGTGCCAGCAGCTTAGGGCGACAGGGGAACTACGAGCAGTACTTC,CASSLGRQGNYEQYF
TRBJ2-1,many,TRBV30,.,TGTGCCTGGAGTGAGGCCCACAATGAGCAGTTCTTC,CAWSEAHNEQFF
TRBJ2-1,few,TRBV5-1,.,TGCGCCAGCAGCGGCACAGGGCCCCTATACAATGAGCAGTTCTTC,CASSGTGPLYNEQFF
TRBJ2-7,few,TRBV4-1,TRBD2,TGCGCCAGCAGCTTACCCGGGGGGGGGGAGCAGTACTTC,CASSLPGGGEQYF
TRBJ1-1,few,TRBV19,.,TGTGCCAGTAGTATAAGAGGGAAAGGATCTGAAGCTTTCTTT,CASSIRGKGSEAFF
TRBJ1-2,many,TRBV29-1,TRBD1,TGCAGCGCCGAACAGGGGGCTCATGGCTACACCTTC,CSAEQGAHGYTF
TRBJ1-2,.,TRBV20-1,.,TGCAGTGCTAGAGCCGGGGCGGGCTATGGCTACACCTTC,CSARAGAGYGYTF
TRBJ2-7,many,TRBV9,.,TGTGCCAGCAGCGTAGATCGGGAGTTCTCCTACGAGCAGTACTTC,CASSVDREFSYEQYF
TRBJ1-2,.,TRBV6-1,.,TGTGCCAGCAGTCCGCAGGCAGGGGATGGCTACACCTTC,CASSPQAGDGYTF
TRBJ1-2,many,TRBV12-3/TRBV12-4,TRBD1,TGTGCCAGCAGTTTACCGGACAGGGGGCAAAACTATGGCTACACCTTC,CASSLPDRGQNYGYTF
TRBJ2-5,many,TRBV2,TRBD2,TGTGCCAGCATCCTGCGGCTAGCGGGCTCTGAGACCCAGTACTTC,CASILRLAGSETQYF
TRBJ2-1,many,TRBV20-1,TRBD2,TGCAGTGCTGGAAAGACTAGCGGATACAATGAGCAGTTCTTC,CSAGKTSGYNEQFF
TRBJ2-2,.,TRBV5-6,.,TGTGCCAGCAGCTTGGTGTCCGGGATGGGCACCGGGGAGCTGTTTTTT,CASSLVSGMGTGELFF
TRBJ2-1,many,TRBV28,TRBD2,TGTGCCAGCAGTTTGTATACAGCGGGAGGAATATTTTACAATGAGCAGTTCTTC,CASSLYTAGGIFYNEQFF
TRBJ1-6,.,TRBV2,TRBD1,TGTGCCAGCAGTGATCCCGGACAGGGGTGGAATTCACCCCTCCACTTT,CASSDPGQGWNSPLHF
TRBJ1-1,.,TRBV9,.,TGTGCCAGCAGCGTAGGAATGGGTATGGCTGAAGCTTTCTTT,CASSVGMGMAEAFF
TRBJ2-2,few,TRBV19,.,TGTGCCGTAGCCAGCGGAAGGAACACCGGGGAGCTGTTTTTT,CAVASGRNTGELFF
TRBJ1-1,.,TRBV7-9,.,TGTGCCAGCAGCGCCTCGGGACGGGGAAACACTGAAGCTTTCTTT,CASSASGRGNTEAFF
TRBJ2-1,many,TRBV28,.,TGTGCCAGCCCTCGTTTGGGGGGTCGCAGTTCAAGCTCCTACAATGAGCAGTTCTTC,CASPRLGGRSSSSYNEQFF
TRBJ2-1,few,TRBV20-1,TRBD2,TGCAGTGCTAGGCGAGCGGGGGGCCATTACAATGAGCAGTTCTTC,CSARRAGGHYNEQFF
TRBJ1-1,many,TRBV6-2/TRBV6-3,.,TGTGCCAGCAATTTGGGATTGAACACTGAAGCTTTCTTT,CASNLGLNTEAFF
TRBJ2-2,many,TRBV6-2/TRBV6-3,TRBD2,TGTGCCAGCAGTCCCCGGGTAGCGGGAAGACAGCTGGGCACCGGGGAGCTGTTTTTT,CASSPRVAGRQLGTGELFF
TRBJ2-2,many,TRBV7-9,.,TGTGCCAGCAGCTTCCTGGGAGCACAGGGGAGGACCGGGGAGCTGTTTTTT,CASSFLGAQGRTGELFF
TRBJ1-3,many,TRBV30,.,TGTGCCTGGAATCGACAGGTAGCTGGAAACACCATATATTTT,CAWNRQVAGNTIYF